This T cell receptor beta chain was captured in a study of T cell responses to AZD1222 COVID-19 vaccine. Study-level results: Every sample of the repertoires postdated the peak T cell response. Seropositive at baseline were only a handful of AZD1222 recipients.

V gave up 5 bases and J gave up 4 bases, with 21 bases separating them. In germline, CDR1 is LNHDA, CDR2 SQIVND (reference sequence). The CDR3 has 16 amino acids. Samples with a second dose at about 4 or about 12 weeks were pooled together. Concerning this clone itself: Antigen specificity is unknown.

TCRdb's copy holds only in-frame clones and misses some; the assay was immunoSEQ multiplex PCR. The sample lists around 99,000 clones; about 92% were seen once. V usage is TRBV19 and J usage is TRBJ2-7; TRBD1 or TRBD2 may be the D gene (5 bases each). The source was peripheral blood, collected 28 days after the second AZD1222 dose. This TCR was recovered from an adult who received the AZD1222 COVID-19 vaccine. CDR3 in amino acids: CASSPRTGLWGYEQYF. The CDR3, as DNA: TGTGCCAGTAGTCCAAGGACGGGCCTTTGGGGGTACGAGCAGTACTTC.